This T cell receptor beta chain came from a study of cytomegalovirus exposure and HLA in healthy donors. Trimming stripped 6 bases from V and 4 bases from J, with 9 bases between. Germline CDR1 is MNHNS and CDR2 is SASEGT. CDR3 length: 12 residues. About this clone: Antigen unknown. Other DNA sequences in the sample encode the same CDR3.

General study results and limits: Across donors, presence/absence analyses took sequencing depth to be roughly uniform. Later examination showed HLA-associated TCR beta chains had greater clonal expansion than equally common others. In a later analysis, V- and J-gene trimming of beta chains associated with a DCLRE1C missense variant, replicated independently. According to reports, the classifier identified cytomegalovirus status with high specificity and sensitivity.

60 Vbeta and 13 Jbeta primers were used in PCR. TCRdb keeps only in-frame clones here, not all; method: immunoSEQ multiplex PCR. The table records about 96,000 clones, under 85% of them present only once. The chain uses TRBV6-1 and TRBJ1-1; a weak D match, TRBD1 (6 bases). Source material: PBMCs. This TCR came from a man aged 45-65 years in good health and CMV-seropositive. As DNA, the CDR3 is TGTGCCAGCAGCACAGGGTCCACTGAAGCTTTCTTT. Its protein product is CASSTGSTEAFF.